This T cell receptor beta chain was recorded in a study of T-cell reconstitution after alpha-beta-depleted transplantation in children (TCRdb year 2016). Describing the broader study: The study quantitatively tracked T-cell immune reconstitution after TCRalphabeta/CD19-depleted allogeneic hematopoietic cell transplantation in children using TCR repertoire profiling.

Concerning this clonotype itself: No antigen is known for it. One junction end does not reproduce the germline sequence, and a read error may be involved.

Library prep was done by PCR. TCRdb records Illumina HiSeq 2500 as the sequencer. TCR library preparation used molecular barcoding, with unique molecular identifiers applied to normalize quantification of the TCRbeta repertoire. In-frame beta chains were kept once TCRdb had trimmed the public reads at Q25 with fastp and called clones with MiXCR. Each CDR3 protein gets just one entry, which takes the most common genes and DNA from the rows behind it. Counted in this sample were about 300,000 distinct CDR3 sequences; roughly 7.8% of them appeared once. In total, the top ten clones hold approximately 9.6% of the sample. The treatment or condition tag for this specimen amounts to: allogeneic hematopoietic cell transplantation with graft depleted of TCRalphabeta T cells and CD19 B cells. The children who served as transplant recipients had been given grafts of TCRalphabeta/CD19-depleted allogeneic hematopoietic cells.

What the research found in general, with its limitations: Hyperexpanded clone frequencies declined over subsequent months; after one year, T-cell counts and TCRbeta diversity were mostly attributed to newly produced T cells. In some patients, the high TCRbeta diversity seen at day 60 was put down to recipient T cells and intrathymic progenitors that had survived conditioning. The apparently early alphabetaT-cell count recovery about two months after transplant was reportedly dependent on only several hundred rapidly expanded clones derived from non-depleted graft cells.

From its cysteine to its phenylalanine, the CDR3 spans 10 amino acids. This entry keeps only the CDR3 DNA: 30 bases, framed from base 1. CDR1 DFQATT and CDR2 SNEGSKA were looked up in the germline V gene (reference sequence). In this chain, TRBV20-1 is recombined with TRBJ2-7; TRBD2 lines up with 10 middle nucleotides. The receptor's source is a female patient aged 2-10 years who had a stem cell transplant for Fanconi anemia, so the T cells may come from the graft donor. The sample was peripheral blood, taken 360 days after TCRalphabeta/CD19-depleted stem cell transplant. The sequenced DNA is TGCAGTGCTAGAGGGTTAGCGGGAGGCTTC. Its protein reads: CSARGLAGGF.